This section outlines one T cell receptor (beta chain) sequence together with its context. Profiling relied on immunoSEQ multiplex PCR, and the TCRdb table lists in-frame clones only, not all of them. The data show fewer than 450,000 clones, more than 75% seen once. The record originates from a study of blood T cell repertoires in COVID-19. This CDR3 contains 13 residues. Germline assignment: CDR1 GTSNPN and CDR2 SVGIG (reference sequence). Trimming took 0 bases from V and 5 from J, leaving 10 bases between them. The receptor comes from a woman aged 18-35 years who had recovered from COVID-19. The sequencing input was peripheral blood. The J gene is TRBJ2-5, the V gene TRBV30; possibly TRBD1 for D (5 bases). CDR3 nucleotides: TGTGCCTGGAGTGTAAAAGGGGCCGAGACCCAGTACTTC. Encoded protein: CAWSVKGAETQYF.